A single sample gave rise to the 20 T cell receptor beta chains below, sequenced in a study of T cells in Graves' hyperthyroidism and ophthalmopathy. Regions amplified from RNA transcripts were the TCR beta CDR3 regions. The HTBI primer set drove a first-round RT-PCR of the TCR CDR3. MiXCR, applied by TCRdb to the multiplex PCR reads, yields one record per CDR3 protein. Among more than 450,000 distinct CDR3 sequences listed, 13% to 15% were seen once. Specimen: blood. The receptors come from a middle-aged woman with Graves' hyperthyroidism.

This clonotype appeared a few times. The chain joins TRBV5-1 to TRBJ2-6, with D possibly TRBD2 on 5 matching bases. Deletions cut 5 bases from V and 0 bases from J, with 12 bases between. Looked up from germline, CDR1 is SGHRS and CDR2 is YFSETQ. The CDR3 is 16 amino acids. The CDR3 DNA reads TGCGCCAGCAGTACGGGGTATCACTCTGGGGCCAACGTCCTGACTTTC. This encodes CASSTGYHSGANVLTF.

In nucleotides, the CDR3 is TGTGCCAGCAGCCTCGGACAGGGAACTTCTTTCGGGCAGCAGTACTTC. This sequence encodes CASSLGQGTSFGQQYF. The chain has TRBV7-9 and TRBJ2-7; 8 bases agree with TRBD1. Trimming removed 5 bases from V and 8 bases from J; junction bases left unmatched: 17. The CDR3 is made up of 16 amino acids. Looked up from germline, CDR1 is SEHNR and CDR2 is FQNEAQ (reference sequence).

This clonotype has ten or more counts. V usage is TRBV2 and J usage is TRBJ2-2; 13 bases match TRBD2. Trimming removed 6 bases from V and 4 bases from J; junction bases left unmatched: 2. This CDR3 has 15 residues. Germline V gene sequence: CDR1 SNHLY, CDR2 FYNNEI. The CDR3 DNA reads TGTGCCAGCAGGGGACTAGCGGGGATCACCGGGGAGCTGTTTTTT. It codes for CASRGLAGITGELFF.

Concerning this clonotype itself: This may come from a read error, since a much larger clone is one base off. The rearrangement uses TRBV12-3 or TRBV12-4 and TRBJ1-3, with D hard to call. The CDR3 loop spans 14 amino acids. The V end lost 2 bases, the J end lost 0 bases, and 5 bases lay between the germline ends. CDR3 in amino acids: CASSLMVSGNTIYF. CDR3 nucleotides: TGTGCCAGCAGTTTAATGGTCTCTGGAAACACCATATATTTT.

This clonotype is classed as medium-sized (0.01 to 0.1%). The V call is TRBV18, the J call TRBJ2-3; TRBD1 matches 7 bases. Germline V gene lookup returns CDR1 KGHSH and CDR2 LQKENI. The CDR3 is made up of 15 amino acids. V was clipped by 3 bases and J by 0 bases; unmatched bases: 3. CDR3 sequence: CASSPGQRSTDTQYF. The DNA for the CDR3 is TGTGCCAGCTCACCGGGACAGCGAAGCACAGATACGCAGTATTTT.

A word on this clonotype: This sequence may be a read error, since a much larger clone differs from it by one base. The chain joins TRBV28 to TRBJ1-2; D is possibly TRBD1 (5 bases). Germline-derived CDR1 and CDR2 are MDHEN and SYDVKM. The CDR3 is made up of 13 amino acids. Written as DNA, the CDR3 is TGTGCCAGCAGTAAGGGACGGAACTGTGGCTACACCTTC. Translation: CASSKGRNCGYTF.

This clonotype was seen only a few times. This chain links TRBV7-9 with TRBJ2-7; 9 bases line up with TRBD2. Trimming took 1 base from V and 3 from J; bases not matched to a gene: 7. Germline V CDR1 and CDR2: SEHNR, FQNEAQ (reference sequence). The CDR3 extends over 16 amino acids. CDR3 amino acids: CASSLVWSSGDYEQYF. CDR3 nucleotide sequence: TGTGCCAGCAGCTTAGTTTGGTCTAGCGGGGACTACGAGCAGTACTTC. The whole variable domain, remainder taken from reference TRBV7-9 and TRBJ2-7, is DTGVSQNPRHKITKRGQNVTFRCDPISEHNRLYWYRQTLGQGPEFLTYFQNEAQLEKSRLLSDRFSAERPKGSFSTLEIQRTEQGDSAMYLCASSLVWSSGDYEQYFGPGTRLTVT.

In this sample, this clonotype turned up many times. This chain connects TRBV5-1 to TRBJ1-1, with D tentatively TRBD1 (5 bases). V dropped 2 bases and J dropped 1 base, with 12 bases sitting between them. Looked up from germline, CDR1 is SGHRS and CDR2 is YFSETQ. The CDR3 extends over 15 amino acids. The CDR3 loop reads CASSFGATGNTEAFF. The CDR3 region has the DNA TGCGCCAGCAGCTTTGGGGCAACAGGGAACACTGAAGCTTTCTTT.

This sequence joins TRBV30 and TRBJ2-1; the D is unclear. This CDR3 has 8 residues. CDR1 and CDR2 (germline): GTSNPN, SVGIG (reference sequence). With 6 bases removed from V and 6 bases from J, the gap between germline ends came to 0 bases. Written as DNA, the CDR3 is TGTGCCTGCAATGAGCAGTTCTTC. As protein: CACNEQFF.

The sample holds many counts of this clonotype. The chain couples TRBV6-1 to TRBJ2-1, with 10 bases matching TRBD2. Per the germline V gene, CDR1 is MNHNS and CDR2 is SASEGT. The CDR3 totals 15 residues. V lost 4 bases and J lost 4; bases outside the gene matches: 4. The CDR3 is CASSGTSGNYNEQFF. The CDR3 coding sequence is TGTGCCAGCAGTGGGACTAGCGGTAATTACAATGAGCAGTTCTTC.

This clonotype showed up many times. This rearrangement joins TRBV5-1 to TRBJ2-1; 9 bases align to TRBD1. Germline-derived CDR1 and CDR2 are SGHRS and YFSETQ. The CDR3 has 14 amino acids. The V gene end was trimmed by 7 bases and the J gene end by 4 bases; junction bases not matched to a gene: 6. The CDR3 DNA follows: TGCGCCAGCTGTCGGGACAGGGATTACAATGAGCAGTTCTTC. Translation gives CASCRDRDYNEQFF.

This clonotype was seen repeatedly, ten times or more. V usage is TRBV28 and J usage is TRBJ1-5; D gene ambiguous. The germline CDR1 and CDR2 sequences are MDHEN and SYDVKM. Trimming took off 5 bases at V and 5 bases at J, with 19 bases between the two ends. The CDR3 extends over 16 amino acids. CDR3 loop: CASSPHWSLNYQPQHF. CDR3 DNA: TGTGCCAGCAGTCCCCACTGGTCATTAAACTATCAGCCCCAGCATTTT.

This clonotype was counted many times. This chain joins TRBV20-1 and TRBJ2-7; 10 nucleotides agree with TRBD2. The CDR3 contains 14 residues. The trim removed 6 bases at V and 2 bases at J, leaving 7 bases unmatched. CDR1 is DFQATT, CDR2 SNEGSKA, per germline (reference sequence). The CDR3 region is CSAETGLAAYEQYF. For the CDR3, the DNA is TGCAGTGCCGAAACCGGACTAGCGGCCTACGAGCAGTACTTC.

Many counts were recorded for this clonotype. The V gene is TRBV18, the J gene TRBJ2-7, with TRBD1 identical over 9 bases. V lost 8 bases and J lost 2; bases outside the gene matches: 7. The CDR3 is 14 amino acids. Germline V CDR1 and CDR2: KGHSH, LQKENI. CDR3 DNA sequence: TGTGCCAGCAGCCCCCGGGACAGGGCCTACGAGCAGTACTTC. Protein product: CASSPRDRAYEQYF.

The chain couples TRBV5-1 to TRBJ2-1; 16 bases agree with TRBD2. CDR1 is SGHRS, CDR2 YFSETQ, per germline. CDR3 size: 18 residues. V shed 4 bases, J shed 10 bases, and the junction held 14 bases outside the gene matches. The chain's CDR3 is CASSPGLAGGPSVAEQFF. As DNA, the CDR3 is TGCGCCAGCAGCCCGGGACTAGCGGGAGGGCCTTCGGTGGCAGAGCAGTTCTTC. Based on the CDR3 plus reference TRBV5-1 and TRBJ2-1, the full variable domain is KAGVTQTPRYLIKTRGQQVTLSCSPISGHRSVSWYQQTPGQGLQFLFEYFSETQRNKGNFPGRFSGRQFSNSRSEMNVSTLELGDSALYLCASSPGLAGGPSVAEQFFGPGTRLTVL.

This clonotype was detected a few times. This chain connects TRBV15 to TRBJ2-3; D may be TRBD1 (6 bases). From germline, CDR1 is LNHNV and CDR2 YYDKDF (reference sequence). Trimming cost V 4 bases and J 6 bases, with 8 bases left between them. The CDR3 spans 12 residues. The chain's CDR3 is CATSTQGDTQYF. CDR3 DNA sequence: TGTGCCACCAGCACCCAGGGGGATACGCAGTATTTT.

This clonotype was picked up many times. The CDR3 DNA follows: TGTGCCAGCAGCGACCCCCGGACTAGCTACAATGAGCAGTTCTTC. Translating gives CASSDPRTSYNEQFF. This chain joins TRBV7-9 and TRBJ2-1, with 7 bases fitting TRBD2. V lost 5 bases to trimming and J lost 3 bases; unmatched junction nucleotides: 7. There are 15 residues in the CDR3. Germline CDR1 and CDR2: SEHNR and FQNEAQ (reference sequence).

This clonotype was observed many times. This chain connects TRBV6-1 to TRBJ1-1; D is unresolved. Trimming took 2 bases from V and 0 from J, leaving 10 bases between them. The CDR3 totals 15 residues. The V gene's germline CDR1 is MNHNS and CDR2 SASEGT. The CDR3 DNA reads TGTGCCAGCAGTGAAAATTCGGGATTGAACACTGAAGCTTTCTTT. The encoded protein is CASSENSGLNTEAFF.

The rearrangement uses TRBV19 and TRBJ2-3, with D possibly called TRBD1 or TRBD2 (5 bases each). CDR1 LNHDA and CDR2 SQIVND come from the germline V gene (reference sequence). This CDR3 region has 14 residues. Trimming took off 5 bases at V and 2 bases at J, with 11 bases between the two ends. CDR3 coding DNA: TGTGCCAGTAGTGCCCGGGACCACACAGATACGCAGTATTTT. Protein sequence: CASSARDHTDTQYF.

At least ten counts were recorded for this clonotype. The chain joins TRBV15 to TRBJ2-1; no reliable D call. The ends were cut back, 5 bases at V and 7 bases at J, with 15 bases in the middle. The CDR3 totals 14 residues. Germline-derived CDR1 and CDR2 are LNHNV and YYDKDF (reference sequence). CDR3 in DNA: TGTGCCACCAGCCTAGAGGTCTTGGGGAATGAGCAGTTCTTC. Its protein is CATSLEVLGNEQFF.